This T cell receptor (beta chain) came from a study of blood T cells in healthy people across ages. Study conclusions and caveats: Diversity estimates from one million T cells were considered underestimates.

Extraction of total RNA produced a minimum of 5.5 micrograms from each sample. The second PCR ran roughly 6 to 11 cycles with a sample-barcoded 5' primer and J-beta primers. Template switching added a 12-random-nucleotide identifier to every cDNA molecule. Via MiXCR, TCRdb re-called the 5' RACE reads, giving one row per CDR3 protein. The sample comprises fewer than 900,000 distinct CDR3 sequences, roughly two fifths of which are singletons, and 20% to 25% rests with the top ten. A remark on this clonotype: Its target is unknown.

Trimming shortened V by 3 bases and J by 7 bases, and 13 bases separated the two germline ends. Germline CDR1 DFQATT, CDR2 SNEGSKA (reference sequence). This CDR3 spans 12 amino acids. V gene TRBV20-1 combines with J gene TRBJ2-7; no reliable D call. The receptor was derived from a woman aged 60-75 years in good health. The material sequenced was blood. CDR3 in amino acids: CSASHTVREQYF. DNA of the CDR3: TGCAGTGCTAGCCACACGGTGCGGGAGCAGTACTTC.